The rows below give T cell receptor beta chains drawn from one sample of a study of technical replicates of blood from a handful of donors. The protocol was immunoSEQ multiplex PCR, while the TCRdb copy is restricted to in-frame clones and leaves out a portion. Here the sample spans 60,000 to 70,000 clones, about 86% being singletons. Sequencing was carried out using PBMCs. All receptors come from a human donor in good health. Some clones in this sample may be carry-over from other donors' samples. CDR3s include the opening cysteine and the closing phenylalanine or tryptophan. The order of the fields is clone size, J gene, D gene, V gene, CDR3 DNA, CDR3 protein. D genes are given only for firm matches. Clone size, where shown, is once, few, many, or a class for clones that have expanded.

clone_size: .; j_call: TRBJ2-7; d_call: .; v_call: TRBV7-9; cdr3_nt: TGTGCCAGCAGTCGTGAGACTGGTAGCTACGAGCAGTACTTC; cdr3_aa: CASSRETGSYEQYF
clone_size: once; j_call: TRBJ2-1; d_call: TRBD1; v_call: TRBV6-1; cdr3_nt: TGTGCCAGCAGGGGACAGGGCTCCTACAATGAGCAGTTCTTC; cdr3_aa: CASRGQGSYNEQFF
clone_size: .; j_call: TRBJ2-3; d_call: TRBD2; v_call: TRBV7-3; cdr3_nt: TGTGCCAGCAGCTTAGTAGGCACTAGCGGGAGGGCCGTAGATACGCAGTATTTT; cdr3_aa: CASSLVGTSGRAVDTQYF
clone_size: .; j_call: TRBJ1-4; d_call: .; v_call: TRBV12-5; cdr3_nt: TGTGCTAGTGCCGCCCGGGGGACAACTAATGAAAAACTGTTTTTT; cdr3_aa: CASAARGTTNEKLFF
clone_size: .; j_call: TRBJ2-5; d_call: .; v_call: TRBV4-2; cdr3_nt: TGTGCCAGCAGCCAAGGGGGGACTCAAGAGACCCAGTACTTC; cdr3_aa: CASSQGGTQETQYF
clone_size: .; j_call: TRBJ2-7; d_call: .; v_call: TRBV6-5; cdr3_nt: TGTGCCAGCAGTTCCCCCTCGGGTGGTGGTTGGGAGCAGTACTTC; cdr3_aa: CASSSPSGGGWEQYF
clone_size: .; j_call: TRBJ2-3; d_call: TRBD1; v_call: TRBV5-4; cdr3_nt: TGTGCCAGCAGCTTGGTGACAGGGTACACAGATACGCAGTATTTT; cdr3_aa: CASSLVTGYTDTQYF
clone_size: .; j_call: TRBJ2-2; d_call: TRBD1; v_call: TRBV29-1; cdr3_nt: TGCAGCGTTAAGGGACAGTCGAACACCGGGGAGCTGTTTTTT; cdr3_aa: CSVKGQSNTGELFF
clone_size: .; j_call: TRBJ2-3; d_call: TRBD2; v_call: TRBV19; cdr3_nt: TGTGCCAGTAGTATTACCAGCGGGGGATCAGATACGCAGTATTTT; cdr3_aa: CASSITSGGSDTQYF
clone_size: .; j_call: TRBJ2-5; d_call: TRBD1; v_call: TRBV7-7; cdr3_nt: TGTGCCAGCAGCTTATTCGGACAGGCACAAGAGACCCAGTACTTC; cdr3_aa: CASSLFGQAQETQYF
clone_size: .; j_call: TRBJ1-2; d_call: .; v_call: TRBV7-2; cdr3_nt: TGTGCCAGCAGCTTACTCGCCCCAGCGGGCTACACCTTC; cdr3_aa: CASSLLAPAGYTF
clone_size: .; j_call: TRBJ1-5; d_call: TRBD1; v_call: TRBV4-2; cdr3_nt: TGTGCCAGCAGCGAGTCCGACAGGGGCCTCAATCAGCCCCAGCATTTT; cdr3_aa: CASSESDRGLNQPQHF
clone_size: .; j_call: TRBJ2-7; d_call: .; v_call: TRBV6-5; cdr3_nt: TGTGCCAGCACTCTAAAGCACTACGAGCAGTACTTC; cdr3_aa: CASTLKHYEQYF
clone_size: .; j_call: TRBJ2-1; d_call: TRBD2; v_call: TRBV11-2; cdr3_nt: TGTGCCAGCAGCTTAGAAGGGCTAGCGGGGGGGCAGCAGTCCAATGAGCAGTTCTTC; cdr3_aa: CASSLEGLAGGQQSNEQFF